These 4 T cell receptor beta chains were all obtained from the same sample, sequenced in a study of cytomegalovirus exposure and HLA in healthy donors. PCR employed 60 Vbeta and 13 Jbeta primers. TCRdb's copy holds only in-frame clones and misses some; the assay was immunoSEQ multiplex PCR. The sample records around 87,000 clones, 81% being singletons. The sample taken for sequencing was PBMCs. All receptors derive from a girl between 2 and 10 years old in good health and CMV-seropositive.

The rearrangement joins TRBV2 to TRBJ2-3; TRBD2 matches 13 bases. Germline assignment: CDR1 SNHLY and CDR2 FYNNEI. The CDR3 covers 13 residues. J lost 4 bases, V lost 9 bases, and 1 base had no gene match. CDR3 in DNA: TGTGCCAGAGGACTAGCGGGAGCAGATACGCAGTATTTT. Its translation: CARGLAGADTQYF.

This clone has only one observation. The V and J genes are TRBV30 and TRBJ2-5; D is unclear. V lost 2 bases and J 1 base, leaving 5 bases between the germline ends. The length of the CDR3 is 12 residues. Germline V gene sequence: CDR1 GTSNPN, CDR2 SVGIG (reference sequence). For the CDR3, the DNA is TGTGCCTGGAGTACCGGCCAAGAGACCCAGTACTTC. Protein product: CAWSTGQETQYF.

V is TRBV29-1 and J is TRBJ1-1; D is unresolved. The CDR3 consists of 13 residues. Trimming took 7 bases from V and 1 from J, leaving 13 bases between them. CDR1 and CDR2 (germline): SQVTM, ANQGSEA. CDR3 DNA sequence: TGCAGCGGGAGGGCAGGCAAGAACACTGAAGCTTTCTTT. Amino acids: CSGRAGKNTEAFF.

J is TRBJ2-3 and V is TRBV28, with TRBD1 matching 7 bases. Trimming cost V 3 bases and J 4 bases; bases outside gene matches: 7. This CDR3 contains 15 residues. Germline V gene lookup returns CDR1 MDHEN and CDR2 SYDVKM. The CDR3 loop reads CASSFRGGAADTQYF. The CDR3 DNA is TGTGCCAGCAGTTTCCGAGGGGGCGCAGCAGATACGCAGTATTTT.